This note documents a single T cell receptor (beta chain) sequence. Sequencing used immunoSEQ multiplex PCR; TCRdb keeps in-frame clones, though not all of them. This table holds around 65,000 clones, 77% found once. The record originates from a study of pediatric ulcerative colitis. This CDR3 is 15 amino acids long. Losses at the gene ends were 2 bases for V and 2 bases for J; bases not matched to a gene: 2. Germline CDR1 is SGHDN and CDR2 is FVKESK. The chain recombines TRBV14 with TRBJ2-1, with TRBD2 matching over 8 bases. The sample consisted of blood. This TCR derives from a boy younger than 18 with moderate ulcerative colitis. This chain's CDR3 is CASSQQAGAYNEQFF. CDR3 sequence (DNA): TGTGCCAGCAGCCAACAAGCGGGGGCCTACAATGAGCAGTTCTTC.